This TCR beta chain is from a study of T cell responses to AZD1222 COVID-19 vaccine. The method was immunoSEQ multiplex PCR; TCRdb's version includes in-frame clones alone and lacks a portion of them. The repertoire consists of 70,000 to 90,000 clones, with approximately 83% occurring once and the leading ten covering over 10%. CDR1 is MNHEY and CDR2 is SVGAGI in the germline V gene. This CDR3 has 15 amino acids. Trimming took off 3 bases at V and 4 bases at J, with 15 bases between the two ends. The receptor was derived from an adult who received the AZD1222 COVID-19 vaccine. The sample in question was peripheral blood, obtained 28 days after the second AZD1222 dose. This sequence joins TRBV6-5 and TRBJ1-2; tentative D call: TRBD1 (5 bases). The CDR3 region has the DNA TGTGCCAGCAGTTATCGTTCCGACAGACCCTATGGCTACACCTTC. Its protein is CASSYRSDRPYGYTF.